The 14 T cell receptor beta chains below were found in one sample sequenced in a study of shared clonotypes between healthy human individuals. TCRdb's copy holds only in-frame clones and misses some; the assay was immunoSEQ multiplex PCR. The repertoire holds fewer than 550,000 clones, about three quarters seen once, with around 13% in the top ten. Source material: PBMCs. Receptors originate from a woman aged 40 to 50 in good health. Some clones in this sample may be carry-over from other donors' samples.

This CDR3 reads CASSVVDAPRGNTEAFF. The CDR3 DNA reads TGTGCCAGCAGTGTAGTCGACGCCCCGAGGGGGAACACTGAAGCTTTCTTT. The V gene is TRBV25-1, the J gene TRBJ1-1; weak D call: TRBD1 (5 bases). Germline values: CDR1 MGHDK, CDR2 SYGVNS. Deletions cut 4 bases from V and 1 base from J, with 19 bases between. This CDR3 contains 17 residues.

V is TRBV6-6 and J is TRBJ2-1; D perhaps matches TRBD1 (6 bases). V was trimmed by 5 bases and J by 5 bases, leaving 19 bases between them. The CDR3 sequence is 16 residues long. Germline CDR1 is MNHNY and CDR2 is SVGAGI (reference sequence). The CDR3 sequence is CASSNPTRTVDNEQFF. DNA for the CDR3: TGTGCCAGCAGTAACCCAACCCGGACAGTGGACAATGAGCAGTTCTTC.

The chain employs TRBV29-1 and TRBJ2-6; D possibly corresponds to TRBD2 (6 bases). Germline-derived CDR1 and CDR2 are SQVTM and ANQGSEA. V gave up 7 bases and J gave up 2 bases, with 9 bases separating them. The CDR3 runs to 13 residues. The CDR3 sequence is CSAREAGANVLTF. The CDR3 DNA reads as TGCAGCGCCAGGGAGGCTGGGGCCAACGTCCTGACTTTC.

The chain is built from TRBV6-1 and TRBJ2-5; a weak D match, TRBD2 (6 bases). In germline, CDR1 is MNHNS, CDR2 SASEGT. The CDR3 has 15 amino acids. The V end was cut by 0 bases, the J end by 2 bases, with 10 bases between. CDR3 bases: TGTGCCAGCAGTGAAGCGGCCGGGGGACAAGAGACCCAGTACTTC. It is translated as CASSEAAGGQETQYF.

The gene calls are TRBV5-6 and TRBJ2-3; D ambiguous. Germline assignment: CDR1 SGHDT and CDR2 YYEEEE. The CDR3 extends over 11 amino acids. V lost 1 base and J 6 bases, leaving 3 bases between the germline ends. CDR3 amino acids: CASSLLDTQYF. CDR3 DNA: TGTGCCAGCAGCTTGCTCGATACGCAGTATTTT.

CDR3 sequence reads: CASSVAGDPYNEQFF. CDR3 bases: TGTGCCAGCAGCGTAGCGGGAGACCCCTACAATGAGCAGTTCTTC. This sequence joins TRBV9 and TRBJ2-1; possible D gene TRBD2, 6 bases. Germline values: CDR1 SGDLS, CDR2 YYNGEE. Trimming took off 0 bases at V and 2 bases at J, with 9 bases between the two ends. The CDR3 extends over 15 amino acids.

The chain couples TRBV18 to TRBJ2-4; 10 positions agree with TRBD1. The CDR3 consists of 19 residues. CDR1 and CDR2 (germline): KGHSH, LQKENI. J gave up 0 bases and V 0 bases, and 8 bases lay outside the gene matches. CDR3 loop: CASSPPGQGIREAKNIQYF. CDR3 nucleotides: TGTGCCAGCTCACCACCGGGACAGGGGATCCGGGAAGCCAAAAACATTCAGTACTTC.

The chain links TRBV19 to TRBJ1-1; 7 bases line up with TRBD1. Per germline, CDR1 LNHDA and CDR2 SQIVND (reference sequence). The CDR3 has 11 residues. V trimming: 9 bases; J trimming: 6 bases; junction bases outside the gene matches: 4. This CDR3 is CASERGPEAFF. As DNA, the CDR3 is TGTGCCAGCGAGAGGGGGCCTGAAGCTTTCTTT.

V gene TRBV16 combines with J gene TRBJ1-3, with D perhaps matching TRBD1 (5 bases). Per the germline V gene, CDR1 is KGHSY and CDR2 is FQNENV. V was clipped by 1 base and J by 0 bases, with 10 bases between them. The CDR3 consists of 16 residues. The chain's CDR3 is CASSQWGPSSGNTIYF. In DNA, the CDR3 is TGTGCCAGCAGCCAATGGGGCCCGAGCTCTGGAAACACCATATATTTT.

This clone was observed a few times. A much bigger clone sits one base away, suggesting this may be a read error. Other DNA variants within this sample encode the same CDR3. CDR3 in amino acids: CASSFGTGGTEAFF. The CDR3 DNA reads as TGTGCCAGCAGCTTCGGGACAGGGGGGACTGAAGCTTTCTTT. The V gene is TRBV5-6, the J gene TRBJ1-1; 11 bases align to TRBD1. Trimming at V came to 2 bases and at J to 5 bases, leaving 2 bases not matched to a gene. This CDR3 contains 14 residues. Germline CDR1 and CDR2: SGHDT and YYEEEE.

The chain carries TRBV5-8 and TRBJ2-2, with 8 bases that match TRBD2. Unmatched junction bases numbered 9, after V lost 2 bases and J lost 3 bases. CDR3 length: 17 residues. From germline, CDR1 is SGHTS and CDR2 YDEGEE. The CDR3 coding sequence is TGTGCCAGCAGCTTTCTATACGGGAGGGTGTACACCGGGGAGCTGTTTTTT. It is translated as CASSFLYGRVYTGELFF.

The chain uses TRBV27 and TRBJ2-1; TRBD2 agrees at 7 bases. This CDR3 spans 18 amino acids. Germline values: CDR1 MNHEY, CDR2 SMNVEV (reference sequence). J lost 1 base, V lost 3 bases, and 12 bases had no gene match. The CDR3 DNA reads as TGTGCCAGCAGTTTTTACCCTCCGGACGGGAGGTCCTACAATGAGCAGTTCTTC. Translating it yields CASSFYPPDGRSYNEQFF.

The chain has TRBV6-1 and TRBJ1-4, with TRBD1 identical over 7 bases. CDR1 and CDR2 from the germline V gene are MNHNS and SASEGT. The CDR3 loop spans 13 amino acids. V lost 8 bases and J lost 8; bases outside the gene matches: 8. The CDR3: CASFDRAGEKLFF. The CDR3 DNA reads as TGTGCCAGCTTCGACAGGGCGGGAGAAAAACTGTTTTTT.

The chain is built from TRBV9 and TRBJ1-1; possible D gene TRBD1, 6 bases. Trimming shortened V by 4 bases and J by 1 base, and 11 bases separated the two germline ends. The CDR3 is made up of 14 amino acids. Per the germline V gene, CDR1 is SGDLS and CDR2 is YYNGEE. CDR3 amino acids: CASSQGSKNTEAFF. CDR3 nucleotides: TGTGCCAGCAGCCAGGGGTCTAAGAACACTGAAGCTTTCTTT.